Following are 27 T cell receptor beta chains from one sample sequenced in a study of T-cell reconstitution after alpha-beta-depleted transplantation in children. Molecular barcoding with unique molecular identifiers was used for the TCRbeta library. TCRdb fed the PCR reads into MiXCR, producing one record per CDR3 protein. The table records hundreds of thousands of distinct CDR3 sequences, approximately 10% of them present only once. The sequencing used peripheral blood, collected 180 days after TCRalphabeta/CD19-depleted stem cell transplant. Receptor source: a male patient between 2 and 10 years old who had a stem cell transplant for chronic granulomatous disease, so the T cells may come from the graft donor.

In this sample, this clonotype turned up many times. The chain links TRBV5-1 to TRBJ1-6; TRBD1 matches at 7 bases. The CDR3 has 16 amino acids. Germline CDR1 SGHRS, CDR2 YFSETQ. V lost 4 bases, J lost 7 bases, and 11 bases stayed unmatched. Here the CDR3 reads CASSPAKGAKNSPLHF. In nucleotides, the CDR3 is TGCGCCAGCAGCCCGGCGAAGGGGGCGAAGAATTCACCCCTCCACTTT. Complete variable domain (other parts from reference TRBV5-1 and TRBJ1-6): KAGVTQTPRYLIKTRGQQVTLSCSPISGHRSVSWYQQTPGQGLQFLFEYFSETQRNKGNFPGRFSGRQFSNSRSEMNVSTLELGDSALYLCASSPAKGAKNSPLHFGNGTRLTVT.

This clonotype was seen repeatedly, ten times or more. V gene TRBV20-1 combines with J gene TRBJ1-3; the D is unclear. The CDR3 is 11 amino acids. Germline V CDR1 and CDR2: DFQATT, SNEGSKA (reference sequence). Trimming stripped 3 bases from V and 4 bases from J, with 4 bases between. The CDR3 DNA sequence: TGCAGTGCTAGCAGCGGAAACACCATATATTTT. Protein: CSASSGNTIYF.

Regarding this clonotype: The germline gene is not matched at one end of the junction; a read error may be the cause. V gene TRBV20-1 combines with J gene TRBJ2-2; 10 nucleotides match TRBD2. In germline, CDR1 is DFQATT, CDR2 SNEGSKA (reference sequence). The CDR3 totals 17 residues. CDR3 protein: CCASGASGGFGTGELFF. In nucleotides, the CDR3 is TGCTGTGCTAGTGGGGCTAGCGGGGGTTTTGGCACCGGGGAGCTGTTTTTT.

In this sample, this clonotype turned up many times. V is TRBV12-3 or TRBV12-4 and J is TRBJ2-3, with 14 positions matching TRBD2. This CDR3 is 17 amino acids long. Trimming cost V 5 bases and J 3 bases; bases outside gene matches: 7. CDR3 region: CASSPRLAGGTTDTQYF. CDR3 bases: TGTGCCAGCAGTCCTCGACTAGCGGGAGGGACTACAGATACGCAGTATTTT.

This clonotype was counted ten times or more. The J gene is TRBJ1-2, the V gene TRBV29-1; 7 bases are a match to TRBD1. The CDR3 has 12 amino acids. CDR1 and CDR2 (germline): SQVTM, ANQGSEA. J lost 1 base, V lost 6 bases, and 2 bases had no gene match. CDR3 residues: CSVRDSNYGYTF. For the CDR3, the DNA is TGCAGCGTACGGGACAGTAACTATGGCTACACCTTC.

This clonotype was counted ten times or more. This sequence joins TRBV7-8 and TRBJ2-7; the D gene could be TRBD1 or TRBD2 (5 bases each). The germline gives CDR1 SGHVS, CDR2 FQNEAQ. The V end lost 5 bases, the J end lost 2 bases, and 19 bases lay between the germline ends. The length of the CDR3 is 16 residues. The CDR3 loop reads CASSPLWGTDPYEQYF. The CDR3 DNA follows: TGTGCCAGCAGCCCCCTTTGGGGGACCGATCCCTACGAGCAGTACTTC.

The sample holds many counts of this clonotype. V and J are TRBV29-1 and TRBJ1-1; D possibly corresponds to TRBD1 (5 bases). Between the trimmed V and J ends, which lost 3 bases and 1 base, there was a span of 9 bases. This CDR3 has 13 residues. The germline V gene encodes CDR1 SQVTM and CDR2 ANQGSEA. Written as DNA, the CDR3 is TGCAGCGTTGAGGGCAGGGCGAACACTGAAGCTTTCTTT. Translated, it gives CSVEGRANTEAFF.

This clonotype was counted ten times or more. The rearrangement uses TRBV19 and TRBJ1-5; a weak D match, TRBD1 (5 bases). Germline CDR1 and CDR2: LNHDA and SQIVND (reference sequence). V lost 5 bases and J lost 6, with 11 bases in between. The CDR3 length is 13 residues. The CDR3 bases are TGTGCCAGTAGTCCAGGGTTGGCTCAGCCCCAGCATTTT. This translates into CASSPGLAQPQHF. The whole variable domain, filled in from reference TRBV19 and TRBJ1-5, reads DGGITQSPKYLFRKEGQNVTLSCEQNLNHDAMYWYRQDPGQGLRLIYYSQIVNDFQKGDIAEGYSVSREKKESFPLTVTSAQKNPTAFYLCASSPGLAQPQHFGDGTRLSIL.

The chain has TRBV5-1 and TRBJ2-1; 8 bases line up with TRBD2. There are 13 residues in the CDR3. Germline assignment: CDR1 SGHRS and CDR2 YFSETQ. Losses at the gene ends were 0 bases for V and 13 bases for J; bases not matched to a gene: 6. The CDR3, as DNA: TGCGCCAGCAGCTTGGGAGACGGGGGGGCCCAGTTCTTC. It yields the protein CASSLGDGGAQFF.

This clonotype was seen repeatedly, ten times or more. The CDR3 region is CASSVASGGASKNIQYF. The CDR3 DNA follows: TGTGCCAGCAGCGTGGCTAGCGGGGGGGCGTCCAAAAACATTCAGTACTTC. The V and J genes are TRBV9 and TRBJ2-4; TRBD2 matches 12 bases. The CDR3 is 17 residues long. J was trimmed by 2 bases and V by 2 bases; bases with no gene match: 5. The germline V gene encodes CDR1 SGDLS and CDR2 YYNGEE. Using reference TRBV9 and TRBJ2-4 for the parts outside the CDR3, the full variable domain is DSGVTQTPKHLITATGQRVTLRCSPRSGDLSVYWYQQSLDQGLQFLIQYYNGEERAKGNILERFSAQQFPDLHSELNLSSLELGDSALYFCASSVASGGASKNIQYFGAGTRLSVL.

This clonotype was recorded many times. The chain uses TRBV5-1 and TRBJ2-1; the D gene is possibly TRBD2 (6 bases). The CDR3 contains 17 residues. Germline-derived CDR1 and CDR2 are SGHRS and YFSETQ. The V end was cut by 1 base, the J end by 0 bases, with 14 bases between. Written as DNA, the CDR3 is TGCGCCAGCAGCTTGTTCCCGCGGGGTAGCTCCTACAATGAGCAGTTCTTC. Its protein is CASSLFPRGSSYNEQFF.

This clonotype occurred many times. The J gene is TRBJ2-7, the V gene TRBV7-2; D assignment may be TRBD1 or TRBD2 (5 bases each). V gave up 5 bases and J gave up 4 bases, with 18 bases separating them. This CDR3 spans 15 amino acids. The germline gives CDR1 SGHTA, CDR2 FQGNSA. CDR3 DNA: TGTGCCAGCAGCCACGGGTGGGACGGAAGATACGAGCAGTACTTC. This sequence encodes CASSHGWDGRYEQYF.

This clonotype was observed many times. This chain uses TRBV20-1 with TRBJ1-4; D not certain. V lost 6 bases to trimming and J lost 6 bases, with 8 bases between them. Per the germline V gene, CDR1 is DFQATT and CDR2 is SNEGSKA (reference sequence). The CDR3 has 11 amino acids. CDR3 coding DNA: TGCAGTGCCTTGGATTATGAAAAACTGTTTTTT. Its translation: CSALDYEKLFF.

The chain combines TRBV14 with TRBJ1-5; D remains unclear. Trimming removed 1 base from V and 5 bases from J, with 6 bases in between. The length of the CDR3 is 13 residues. Germline-derived CDR1 and CDR2 are SGHDN and FVKESK. Here the CDR3 DNA reads TGTGCCAGCAGCCAAGCGGGTTATCAGCCCCAGCATTTT. Translating gives CASSQAGYQPQHF.

This clonotype was observed many times. The V call is TRBV12-3 or TRBV12-4, the J call TRBJ2-7, with D hard to call. CDR3 length: 14 amino acids. V gave up 2 bases and J gave up 0 bases, with 8 bases separating them. The CDR3: CASSLWASSYEQYF. The CDR3 DNA reads as TGTGCCAGCAGTTTATGGGCCAGCTCCTACGAGCAGTACTTC.

This clonotype was counted ten times or more. The chain couples TRBV10-3 to TRBJ2-7; 10 bases are shared with TRBD1. The germline V gene encodes CDR1 ENHRY and CDR2 SYGVKD. V shed 3 bases and J 4 bases; nucleotides not matched to a gene: 6. The CDR3 has 15 residues. The CDR3 DNA reads TGTGCCATCAGTGACCGGACAGGGGGAGGATACGAGCAGTACTTC. Translation: CAISDRTGGGYEQYF.

This clonotype has ten or more counts. CDR3 amino acids: CASSLGSGSPNPYTDTQYF. The CDR3 coding sequence is TGCGCCAGCAGCTTGGGGTCGGGATCACCTAACCCTTACACAGATACGCAGTATTTT. The V and J genes are TRBV5-1 and TRBJ2-3; D possibly corresponds to TRBD2 (5 bases). The CDR3 loop spans 19 amino acids. Germline V gives CDR1 SGHRS, CDR2 YFSETQ. V lost 0 bases, J lost 2 bases, and 22 bases lay in between.

There are many counts of this clonotype. The gene calls are TRBV6-2 or TRBV6-3 and TRBJ2-7; 7 bases align to TRBD1. The CDR3 spans 15 residues. With 6 bases clipped from V and 4 bases from J, the junction kept 12 bases outside the gene matches. Per the germline V gene, CDR1 is MNHEY and CDR2 is SVGEGT. The CDR3, as DNA: TGTGCCAGCAGCCCCTGGCGGACAGGCCCTTACGAGCAGTACTTC. It translates to CASSPWRTGPYEQYF.

With regard to this clonotype: Possible read error: a much larger clone is one base away. The rearrangement joins TRBV10-2 to TRBJ2-3; no clear D gene. This CDR3 region has 16 residues. Germline CDR1 and CDR2: WSHSY and SAAADI. V dropped 2 bases and J dropped 5 bases, with 17 bases sitting between them. As DNA, the CDR3 is TGCGCCAGCAGTGAGCCGAAACAACGCACCATAGATACGCAGTATTTT. Its protein product is CASSEPKQRTIDTQYF.

This clonotype was seen repeatedly, ten times or more. This sequence joins TRBV12-3 or TRBV12-4 and TRBJ1-2; TRBD1 matches at 8 bases. This CDR3 is 14 amino acids long. The J segment lost 4 bases and the V segment lost 5 bases, leaving 6 bases of the junction unmatched. CDR3 coding DNA: TGTGCCAGCAGTCCCGGACAGGGAGTCTATGGCTACACCTTC. Protein: CASSPGQGVYGYTF.

This clonotype came up many times. CDR3 bases: TGTGCCAGCAGTCCCCAGGGGGGTCGGACTAGCGGAGCCCCCAATGAGCAGTTCTTC. Translated, it gives CASSPQGGRTSGAPNEQFF. This rearrangement joins TRBV27 to TRBJ2-1; 10 positions agree with TRBD2. In germline, CDR1 is MNHEY, CDR2 SMNVEV (reference sequence). The CDR3 loop spans 19 amino acids. V trimming: 5 bases; J trimming: 6 bases; junction bases outside the gene matches: 19.

CDR3 sequence: CASSQLRTGGSEGANVLTF. CDR3 in DNA: TGCGCCAGCAGCCAACTCCGGACAGGGGGCTCGGAGGGGGCCAACGTCCTGACTTTC. This chain uses TRBV4-3 with TRBJ2-6; 11 nucleotides align to TRBD1. V lost 2 bases and J lost 4; bases outside the gene matches: 10. Germline V lookup: CDR1 LGHNA, CDR2 YSLEER. The CDR3 loop spans 19 amino acids.

This clonotype showed up many times. The CDR3 DNA sequence: TGTGCCAGCAGCCGAAAGTATGAGCAGTTCTTC. As protein: CASSRKYEQFF. This rearrangement joins TRBV12-3 or TRBV12-4 to TRBJ2-1; D remains ambiguous. V was trimmed by 6 bases and J by 8 bases, leaving 8 bases between them. CDR3 length: 11 amino acids.

This clonotype was seen many times. The rearrangement links TRBV10-3 to TRBJ2-6, with D tentatively TRBD2 (5 bases). This CDR3 has 12 amino acids. The ends were cut back, 7 bases at V and 7 bases at J, with 8 bases in the middle. Germline values: CDR1 ENHRY, CDR2 SYGVKD. DNA for the CDR3: TGTGCCATCACCGAGGGTGCCAACGTCCTGACTTTC. It codes for CAITEGANVLTF.

At least ten counts were recorded for this clonotype. The rearrangement joins TRBV11-1 to TRBJ2-6; D is possibly TRBD2 (7 bases). Germline V gene lookup returns CDR1 SGHAT and CDR2 FQDESV (reference sequence). The CDR3 loop spans 18 amino acids. Trimming shortened V by 3 bases and J by 1 base, and 16 bases separated the two germline ends. This CDR3 reads CASSFLGRGSSGANVLTF. The CDR3 DNA follows: TGTGCCAGCAGCTTCCTGGGGAGGGGGTCTTCTGGGGCCAACGTCCTGACTTTC.

The sample holds many counts of this clonotype. The J gene is TRBJ2-5, the V gene TRBV12-3 or TRBV12-4, with 7 bases matching TRBD1. The CDR3 loop spans 15 amino acids. V lost 5 bases, J lost 7 bases, and 13 bases stayed unmatched. The chain's CDR3 is CASSTAGTAIGTQYF. CDR3 nucleotides: TGTGCCAGCAGTACAGCCGGGACAGCAATTGGGACCCAGTACTTC.

This clonotype showed up many times. The rearrangement uses TRBV28 and TRBJ2-7; D assignment may be TRBD1 or TRBD2 (6 bases each). V lost 4 bases and J 4 bases, leaving 26 bases between the germline ends. The CDR3 extends over 18 amino acids. The germline gives CDR1 MDHEN, CDR2 SYDVKM. DNA of the CDR3: TGTGCCAGCAGTTACAGGGCCAAGGTATCAATAGGAGGGTACGAGCAGTACTTC. This encodes CASSYRAKVSIGGYEQYF.